Listed below are T cell receptor beta chains from one sample, sequenced in a study of shared clonotypes between healthy human individuals. Profiled with immunoSEQ multiplex PCR; TCRdb holds only in-frame clones, not every one. The sample records roughly 2.1 million clones, roughly 91% being singletons. Sequencing was performed on naive CD8+ T cells from PBMCs. The receptors originated from a man aged 18 to 30 in good health. Some clones in this sample may be carry-over from other donors' samples. The CDR3 runs from the conserved cysteine through the conserved F or W. A D gene is named only where the DNA matches it firmly. Clone size is given for some rows only: seen once, a few or many times, or a class if the clone is expanded.

size	J	V	D	CDR3	DNA
.	TRBJ2-7	TRBV27	.	CASSPPGQIYEQYF	TGTGCCAGCAGTCCGCCGGGACAAATCTACGAGCAGTACTTC
.	TRBJ1-1	TRBV6-1	.	CASSEFVNTEAFF	TGTGCCAGCAGTGAATTTGTGAACACTGAAGCTTTCTTT
.	TRBJ1-4	TRBV5-1	.	CASSFRHVDEKLFF	TGCGCCAGCAGCTTTCGACATGTCGATGAAAAACTGTTTTTT
.	TRBJ2-7	TRBV30	.	CAWGRLSYEQYF	TGTGCCTGGGGACGGCTTTCCTACGAGCAGTACTTC
.	TRBJ2-7	TRBV13	TRBD1	CASSLGYGTGVGSEQYF	TGTGCCAGCAGCTTAGGGTATGGGACAGGGGTCGGGAGCGAGCAGTACTTC
.	TRBJ2-4	TRBV6-6	.	CASSPGTTKNIQYF	TGTGCCAGCAGCCCGGGAACTACCAAAAACATTCAGTACTTC
.	TRBJ2-5	TRBV28	.	CASSLFSGQETQYF	TGTGCCAGCAGTTTATTTAGCGGTCAAGAGACCCAGTACTTC
.	TRBJ2-1	TRBV4-1	TRBD2	CASSQSGTTPAHNEQFF	TGCGCCAGCAGCCAATCCGGGACTACACCCGCTCACAATGAGCAGTTCTTC
.	TRBJ2-2	TRBV27	TRBD2	CASSLSTSPTGELFF	TGTGCCAGCAGTTTATCGACTAGCCCCACCGGGGAGCTGTTTTTT
.	TRBJ2-7	TRBV9	TRBD2	CASSVPSGSSHEQYF	TGTGCCAGCAGCGTTCCTAGCGGGAGTTCCCACGAGCAGTACTTC
few	TRBJ1-1	TRBV5-1	TRBD1	CASSTNRGEGNTEAFF	TGCGCCAGCAGCACCAACAGGGGGGAAGGGAACACTGAAGCTTTCTTT
.	TRBJ1-1	TRBV19	.	CASSMGGEAFF	TGTGCCAGTAGTATGGGCGGAGAAGCTTTCTTT
once	TRBJ1-2	TRBV5-1	.	CASSLYFQGYYGYTF	TGCGCCAGCAGCTTGTACTTCCAGGGATACTATGGCTACACCTTC
.	TRBJ1-5	TRBV19	TRBD1	CASSRTGGIERGNQPQHF	TGTGCCAGTAGCAGGACAGGGGGAATTGAACGGGGCAATCAGCCCCAGCATTTT
.	TRBJ2-5	TRBV11-1	.	CASSTDAPETQYF	TGTGCCAGCAGCACGGACGCCCCAGAGACCCAGTACTTC
few	TRBJ1-1	TRBV13	TRBD1	CASSSTTGAVNTEAFF	TGTGCCAGCAGCTCGACTACAGGGGCCGTGAACACTGAAGCTTTCTTT
.	TRBJ2-6	TRBV13	TRBD1	CASSLAHQGAGANVLTF	TGTGCCAGCAGCTTAGCCCATCAGGGGGCTGGGGCCAACGTCCTGACTTTC